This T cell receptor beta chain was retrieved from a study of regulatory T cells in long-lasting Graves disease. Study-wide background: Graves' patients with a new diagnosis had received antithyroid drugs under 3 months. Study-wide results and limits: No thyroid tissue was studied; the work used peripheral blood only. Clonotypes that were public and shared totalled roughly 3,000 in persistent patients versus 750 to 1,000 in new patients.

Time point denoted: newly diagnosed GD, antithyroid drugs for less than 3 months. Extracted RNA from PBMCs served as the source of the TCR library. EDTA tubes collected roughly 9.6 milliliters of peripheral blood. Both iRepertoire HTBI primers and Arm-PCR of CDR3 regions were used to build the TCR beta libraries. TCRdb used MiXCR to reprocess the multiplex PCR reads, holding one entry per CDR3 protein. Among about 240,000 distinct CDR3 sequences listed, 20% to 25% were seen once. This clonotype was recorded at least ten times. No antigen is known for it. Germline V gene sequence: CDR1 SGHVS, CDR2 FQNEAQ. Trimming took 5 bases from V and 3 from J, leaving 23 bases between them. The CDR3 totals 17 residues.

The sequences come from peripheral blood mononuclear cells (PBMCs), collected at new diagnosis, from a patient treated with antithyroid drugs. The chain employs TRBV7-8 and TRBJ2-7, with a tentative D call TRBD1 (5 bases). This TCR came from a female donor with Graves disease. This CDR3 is CASSPRDQPDQFYEQYF. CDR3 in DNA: TGTGCCAGCAGCCCCAGGGATCAGCCGGATCAATTCTACGAGCAGTACTTC.